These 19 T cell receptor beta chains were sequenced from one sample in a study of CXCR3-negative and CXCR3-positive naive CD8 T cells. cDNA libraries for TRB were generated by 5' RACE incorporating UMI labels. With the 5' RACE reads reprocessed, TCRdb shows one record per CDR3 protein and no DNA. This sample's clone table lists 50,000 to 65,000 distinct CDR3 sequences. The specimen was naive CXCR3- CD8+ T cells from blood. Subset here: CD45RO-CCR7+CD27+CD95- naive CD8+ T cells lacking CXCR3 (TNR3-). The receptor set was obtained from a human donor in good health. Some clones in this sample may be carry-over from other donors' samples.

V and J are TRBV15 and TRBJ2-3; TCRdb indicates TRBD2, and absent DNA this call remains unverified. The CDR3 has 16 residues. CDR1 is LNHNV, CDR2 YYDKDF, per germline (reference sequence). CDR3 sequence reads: CATSREGGGAVDTQYF.

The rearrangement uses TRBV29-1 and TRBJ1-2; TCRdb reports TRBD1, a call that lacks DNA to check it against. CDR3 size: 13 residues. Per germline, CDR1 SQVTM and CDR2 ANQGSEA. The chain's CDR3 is CIAPTGGNYGYTF.

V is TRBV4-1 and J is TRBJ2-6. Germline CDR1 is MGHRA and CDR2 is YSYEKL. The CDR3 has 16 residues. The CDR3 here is CASSQARNSGANVLTF.

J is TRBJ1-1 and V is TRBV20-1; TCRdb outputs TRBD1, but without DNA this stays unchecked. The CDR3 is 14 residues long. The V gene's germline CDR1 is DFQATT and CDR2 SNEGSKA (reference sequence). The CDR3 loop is CSAVKPGSSTEAFF.

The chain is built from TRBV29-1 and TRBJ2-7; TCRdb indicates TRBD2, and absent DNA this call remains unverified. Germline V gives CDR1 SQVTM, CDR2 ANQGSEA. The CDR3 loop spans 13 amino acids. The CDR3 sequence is CSAEGLAEGEQYF.

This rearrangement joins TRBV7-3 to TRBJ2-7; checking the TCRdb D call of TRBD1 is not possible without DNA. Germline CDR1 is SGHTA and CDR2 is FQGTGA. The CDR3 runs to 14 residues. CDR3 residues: CASSWDRGAYEQYF.

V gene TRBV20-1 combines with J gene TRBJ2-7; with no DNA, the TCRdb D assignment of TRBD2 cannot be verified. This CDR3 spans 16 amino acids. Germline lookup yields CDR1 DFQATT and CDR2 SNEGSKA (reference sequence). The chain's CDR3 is CSARGPAGAHPYEQYF.

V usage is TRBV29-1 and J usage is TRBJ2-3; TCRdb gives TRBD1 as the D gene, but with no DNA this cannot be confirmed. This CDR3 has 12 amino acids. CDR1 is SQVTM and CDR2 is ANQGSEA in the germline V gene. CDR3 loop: CSVEQGTDTQYF.

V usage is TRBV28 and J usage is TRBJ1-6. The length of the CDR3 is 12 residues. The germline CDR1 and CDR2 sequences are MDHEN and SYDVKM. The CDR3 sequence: CASSFGNSPLHF.

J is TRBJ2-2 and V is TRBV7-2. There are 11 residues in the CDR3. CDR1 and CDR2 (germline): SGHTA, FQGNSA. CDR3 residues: CASRGTGELFF. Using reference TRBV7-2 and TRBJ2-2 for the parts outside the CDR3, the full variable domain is GAGVSQSPSNKVTEKGKDVELRCDPISGHTALYWYRQSLGQGLEFLIYFQGNSAPDKSGLPSDRFSAERTGGSVSTLTIQRTQQEDSAVYLCASRGTGELFFGEGSRLTVL.

The CDR3 here is CASTNVVRYGYTF. This chain links TRBV6-2 or TRBV6-3 with TRBJ1-2. This CDR3 contains 13 residues. The germline gives CDR1 MNHEY, CDR2 SVGEGT.

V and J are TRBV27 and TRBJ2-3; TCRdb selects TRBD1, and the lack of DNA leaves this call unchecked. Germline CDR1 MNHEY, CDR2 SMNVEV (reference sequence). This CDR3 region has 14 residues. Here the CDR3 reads CASSPPGATDTQYF.

The CDR3 here is CATTSRRTDNQPQHF. The V and J genes are TRBV15 and TRBJ1-5; TCRdb's D call, TRBD1, is unchecked because there is no DNA. Germline lookup yields CDR1 LNHNV and CDR2 YYDKDF (reference sequence). The CDR3 consists of 15 residues.

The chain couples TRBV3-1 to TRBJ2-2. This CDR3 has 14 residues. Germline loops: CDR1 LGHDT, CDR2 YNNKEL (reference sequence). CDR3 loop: CASSQADLTGELFF.

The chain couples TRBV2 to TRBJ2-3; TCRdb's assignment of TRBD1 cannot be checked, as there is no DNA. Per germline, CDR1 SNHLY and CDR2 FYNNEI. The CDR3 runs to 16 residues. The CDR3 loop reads CASSGVTAVGTDTRYF.

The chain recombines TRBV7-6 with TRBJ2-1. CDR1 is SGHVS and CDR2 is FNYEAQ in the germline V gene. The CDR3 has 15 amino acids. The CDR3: CASSLAPSSYNEQFF. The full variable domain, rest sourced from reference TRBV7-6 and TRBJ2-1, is GAGVSQSPRYKVTKRGQDVALRCDPISGHVSLYWYRQALGQGPEFLTYFNYEAQQDKSGLPNDRFSAERPEGSISTLTIQRTEQRDSAMYRCASSLAPSSYNEQFFGPGTRLTVL.

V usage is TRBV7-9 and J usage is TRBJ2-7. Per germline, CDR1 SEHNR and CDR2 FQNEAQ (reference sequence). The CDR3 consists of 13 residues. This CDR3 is CASSKQYTYEQYF. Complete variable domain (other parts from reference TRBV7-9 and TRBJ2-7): DTGVSQNPRHKITKRGQNVTFRCDPISEHNRLYWYRQTLGQGPEFLTYFQNEAQLEKSRLLSDRFSAERPKGSFSTLEIQRTEQGDSAMYLCASSKQYTYEQYFGPGTRLTVT.

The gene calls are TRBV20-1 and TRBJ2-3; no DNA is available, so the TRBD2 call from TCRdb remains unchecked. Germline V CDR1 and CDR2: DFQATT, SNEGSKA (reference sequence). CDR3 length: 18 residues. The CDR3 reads CSAREGLAGAPWADTQYF.

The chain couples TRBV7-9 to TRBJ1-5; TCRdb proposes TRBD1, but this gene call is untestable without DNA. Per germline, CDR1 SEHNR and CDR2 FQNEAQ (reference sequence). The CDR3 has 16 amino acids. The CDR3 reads CASSFGVQGAGQPQHF.